The 31 T cell receptor beta chains presented below share a single source sample, sequenced in a study of blood T cell repertoires in COVID-19. Sequenced by immunoSEQ multiplex PCR; TCRdb stores in-frame clones only, minus some. The table shows roughly 63,000 clones, with about 88% occurring only once. Sequencing was carried out using peripheral blood. Every receptor here comes from a man in his fifties with active COVID-19.

This chain joins TRBV19 and TRBJ1-4, with TRBD1 matching over 7 bases. Germline CDR1 reads LNHDA; CDR2 reads SQIVND (reference sequence). Trimming removed 4 bases from V and 4 bases from J; junction bases left unmatched: 6. The CDR3 is made up of 15 amino acids. CDR3 in amino acids: CASSSPGTDNEKLFF. As DNA, the CDR3 is TGTGCCAGTAGTAGCCCCGGGACAGATAATGAAAAACTGTTTTTT.

The gene calls are TRBV11-1 and TRBJ2-2; D uncertain. Trimming removed 5 bases from V and 0 bases from J, with 10 bases in between. Germline V gene data show CDR1 as SGHAT and CDR2 as FQDESV (reference sequence). CDR3 length: 15 amino acids. The CDR3 nucleotides read TGTGCCAGCAGCCGCACTTCTACGAACACCGGGGAGCTGTTTTTT. It yields the protein CASSRTSTNTGELFF.

In its sample, this clone was seen once. The chain joins TRBV21-1 to TRBJ2-6; the D call TRBD1 from the table was never checked on the DNA. TRBV21-1 is tagged as a pseudogene. The CDR3 runs 19 residues. CDR3 in amino acids: CASSPSRSGHPSGANVLTF. As DNA, the CDR3 is TGTGCCAGCAGCCCCTCGAGGTCAGGGCACCCCTCCGGGGCCAACGTCCTGACTTTC.

The V and J genes are TRBV30 and TRBJ2-7, with TRBD1 identical over 11 bases. Trimming at V came to 1 base and at J to 3 bases, leaving 2 bases not matched to a gene. The CDR3 loop spans 14 amino acids. Germline V CDR1 and CDR2: GTSNPN, SVGIG (reference sequence). CDR3 sequence reads: CAWSAGTGGYEQYF. CDR3 DNA sequence: TGTGCCTGGAGTGCCGGGACAGGGGGCTACGAGCAGTACTTC.

The chain has TRBV7-8 and TRBJ2-3, with 9 bases that match TRBD2. CDR3 size: 15 residues. With 2 bases clipped from V and 8 bases from J, the junction kept 8 bases outside the gene matches. In germline, CDR1 is SGHVS, CDR2 FQNEAQ. DNA for the CDR3: TGTGCCAGCAGCTTAAGGCTAGCGGGGCCCTCTACGCAGTATTTT. Translating gives CASSLRLAGPSTQYF.

This sequence joins TRBV6-2 or TRBV6-3 and TRBJ2-1; D ambiguous. Germline CDR1 is MNHEY and CDR2 is SVGEGT. Trimming removed 6 bases at V and 3 bases at J, with 6 bases between. This CDR3 has 12 amino acids. The CDR3 sequence: CASSSNYNEQFF. DNA of the CDR3: TGTGCCAGCAGCTCCAACTACAATGAGCAGTTCTTC.

The V gene is TRBV5-6, the J gene TRBJ2-1, with a weak D call TRBD2 (6 bases). The CDR3 has 17 amino acids. Trimming stripped 1 base from V and 5 bases from J, with 19 bases between. Germline V CDR1 and CDR2: SGHDT, YYEEEE. CDR3 bases: TGTGCCAGCAGCTTGTTTACGGGAGTCCCCGGGGACAATGAGCAGTTCTTC. Translation: CASSLFTGVPGDNEQFF.

The V call is TRBV4-1, the J call TRBJ1-1, with D tentatively TRBD1 (6 bases). Trimming removed 3 bases at V and 4 bases at J, with 15 bases between. This CDR3 spans 15 amino acids. Germline values: CDR1 MGHRA, CDR2 YSYEKL. For the CDR3, the DNA is TGCGCCAGCAGCCAGCAGACAGGACTTGTCACTGAAGCTTTCTTT. Protein product: CASSQQTGLVTEAFF.

The sample holds one count of this clone. The gene calls are TRBV14 and TRBJ2-3; 9 nucleotides agree with TRBD1. CDR1 SGHDN and CDR2 FVKESK come from the germline V gene. The CDR3 is 16 residues long. V lost 4 bases and J lost 0; bases outside the gene matches: 5. For the CDR3, the DNA is TGTGCCAGCAGCCTTGGACAGGGGCTCAGCACAGATACGCAGTATTTT. Protein: CASSLGQGLSTDTQYF.

This chain uses TRBV4-1 with TRBJ2-1; TRBD1 aligns across 8 bases. There are 16 residues in the CDR3. V shed 4 bases, J shed 4 bases, and the junction held 9 bases outside the gene matches. Germline V gene data show CDR1 as MGHRA and CDR2 as YSYEKL. Written as DNA, the CDR3 is TGCGCCAGCAGCCCCGAAGACAGGGGCCTATACAATGAGCAGTTCTTC. Translated: CASSPEDRGLYNEQFF.

The rearrangement joins TRBV7-2 to TRBJ2-2; TRBD2 aligns across 10 bases. The CDR3 has 15 residues. V shed 7 bases and J 5 bases; nucleotides not matched to a gene: 7. Germline values: CDR1 SGHTA, CDR2 FQGNSA. CDR3 DNA: TGTGCCAGCATGGGCCGACTAGCGGGTACCGGGGAGCTGTTTTTT. It specifies CASMGRLAGTGELFF.

V usage is TRBV10-3 and J usage is TRBJ1-2; TRBD1 aligns across 7 bases. V was pared by 3 bases and J by 13 bases, with 11 bases of the junction left unmatched. Germline CDR1 reads ENHRY; CDR2 reads SYGVKD. CDR3 length: 13 amino acids. CDR3 nucleotides: TGTGCCATCAGTGATTCTGGGGGACAGTCTCTCACCTTC. This codes for CAISDSGGQSLTF.

This clone has more than one count but fewer than ten. The rearrangement links TRBV11-3 to TRBJ2-1, with a weak D call TRBD1 (6 bases). CDR3 length: 12 amino acids. Trimming removed 5 bases at V and 11 bases at J, with 13 bases between. The germline CDR1 and CDR2 sequences are SGHNT and YENEEA. CDR3 sequence: CASSAGQPKQFF. CDR3 DNA sequence: TGTGCCAGCAGCGCAGGACAGCCTAAGCAGTTCTTC. Full variable domain (outside the CDR3, taken from reference TRBV11-3 and TRBJ2-1): EAGVVQSPRYKIIEKKQPVAFWCNPISGHNTLYWYLQNLGQGPELLIRYENEEAVDDSQLPKDRFSAERLKGVDSTLKIQPAELGDSAVYLCASSAGQPKQFFGPGTRLTVL.

The chain recombines TRBV20-1 with TRBJ2-7; the D gene is possibly TRBD2 (6 bases). Germline CDR1 reads DFQATT; CDR2 reads SNEGSKA (reference sequence). The V and J ends lost 3 bases and 5 bases respectively, with 8 bases between them. This CDR3 comprises 11 residues. The CDR3 bases are TGCAGTGCTAGGCGCGGGAACGAGCAGTACTTC. It encodes CSARRGNEQYF.

The CDR3 nucleotides read TGCGCCAGCAGCGAGGCCGGAAATAATTCACCCCTCCACTTT. Translation: CASSEAGNNSPLHF. This sequence joins TRBV4-3 and TRBJ1-6; D remains ambiguous. V was shortened by 5 bases and J by 5 bases, with 10 bases between the two germline ends. The CDR3 is made up of 14 amino acids. Germline loops: CDR1 LGHNA, CDR2 YSLEER.

V is TRBV7-2 and J is TRBJ1-4, with TRBD1 as a possible D gene (5 bases). The CDR3 totals 15 residues. With 2 bases removed from V and 8 bases from J, the gap between germline ends came to 15 bases. In germline, CDR1 is SGHTA, CDR2 FQGNSA. CDR3 in DNA: TGTGCCAGCAGCTTAAGCAGCTCCCGGGGGGAAAAACTGTTTTTT. Residues: CASSLSSSRGEKLFF.

The chain is built from TRBV19 and TRBJ1-1; possible D gene TRBD1, 6 bases. The CDR3 contains 15 residues. The ends were cut back, 4 bases at V and 1 base at J, with 13 bases in the middle. CDR1 is LNHDA, CDR2 SQIVND, per germline (reference sequence). For the CDR3, the DNA is TGTGCCAGTAGTAGGTGGGGGCAGGGGAACACTGAAGCTTTCTTT. Amino acids: CASSRWGQGNTEAFF. Complete variable domain (other parts from reference TRBV19 and TRBJ1-1): DGGITQSPKYLFRKEGQNVTLSCEQNLNHDAMYWYRQDPGQGLRLIYYSQIVNDFQKGDIAEGYSVSREKKESFPLTVTSAQKNPTAFYLCASSRWGQGNTEAFFGQGTRLTVV.

The genes are TRBV4-3 and TRBJ1-2; D is uncertain. From germline, CDR1 is LGHNA and CDR2 YSLEER. V dropped 5 bases and J dropped 1 base, with 11 bases sitting between them. This CDR3 is built from 14 residues. The CDR3 nucleotides read TGCGCCAGCAGCGAGGGCTTGGTTAACTATGGCTACACCTTC. Amino acid sequence: CASSEGLVNYGYTF.

The chain couples TRBV7-8 to TRBJ2-1; D is undetermined. V was clipped by 1 base and J by 0 bases, with 13 bases between them. Germline V gene sequence: CDR1 SGHVS, CDR2 FQNEAQ. The CDR3 extends over 17 amino acids. The CDR3 DNA is TGTGCCAGCAGCTTAGTGCCAGGCTTAAGCTCCTACAATGAGCAGTTCTTC. Protein: CASSLVPGLSSYNEQFF.

This sequence joins TRBV5-4 and TRBJ1-2; 7 bases match TRBD1. With V trimmed by 4 bases and J by 1 base, 7 bases remained unmatched. Germline CDR1 reads SGHNT; CDR2 reads YYREEE (reference sequence). This CDR3 is built from 15 residues. The chain's CDR3 is CASSPSGQLNYGYTF. The CDR3, as DNA: TGTGCCAGCAGCCCGTCGGGACAGCTTAACTATGGCTACACCTTC.

V and J are TRBV7-9 and TRBJ2-7, with a weak D call TRBD1 (8 bases). V dropped 2 bases and J dropped 6 bases, with 14 bases sitting between them. The CDR3 is made up of 14 amino acids. Per germline, CDR1 SEHNR and CDR2 FQNEAQ (reference sequence). CDR3 sequence: CASSLTGGDSEQYF. In DNA, the CDR3 is TGTGCCAGCAGCTTAACAGGGGGGGATAGCGAGCAGTACTTC.

The chain links TRBV6-5 to TRBJ2-3, with TRBD2 identical over 9 bases. The CDR3 runs 14 residues. Trimming cost V 5 bases and J 1 base; bases outside gene matches: 1. In germline, CDR1 is MNHEY, CDR2 SVGAGI. CDR3 sequence (DNA): TGTGCCAGCAGTCCTAGCGGGGGCACAGATACGCAGTATTTT. Translating it yields CASSPSGGTDTQYF.

This clone was found once. The chain combines TRBV29-1 with TRBJ2-3; 10 nucleotides agree with TRBD2. V lost 1 base and J lost 3; bases outside the gene matches: 4. Germline assignment: CDR1 SQVTM and CDR2 ANQGSEA. This CDR3 region has 15 residues. Written as DNA, the CDR3 is TGCAGCGTTGAAGGGAGCGGGGGGGGGACAGATACGCAGTATTTT. Its protein is CSVEGSGGGTDTQYF.

The sample holds one count of this clone. V is TRBV5-1 and J is TRBJ2-5, with 11 bases lining up with TRBD1. Germline V gene lookup returns CDR1 SGHRS and CDR2 YFSETQ. The CDR3 runs to 14 residues. Trimming cost V 3 bases and J 6 bases; bases outside gene matches: 4. CDR3 sequence reads: CASSSGDRGKTQYF. CDR3 bases: TGCGCCAGCAGCTCGGGGGACAGGGGGAAGACCCAGTACTTC. Full variable domain (remainder filled in from reference TRBV5-1 and TRBJ2-5): KAGVTQTPRYLIKTRGQQVTLSCSPISGHRSVSWYQQTPGQGLQFLFEYFSETQRNKGNFPGRFSGRQFSNSRSEMNVSTLELGDSALYLCASSSGDRGKTQYFGPGTRLLVL.

This clone was recorded only once. The chain recombines TRBV7-2 with TRBJ2-5; TRBD1 matches 10 bases. The CDR3 has 14 amino acids. CDR1 and CDR2 (germline): SGHTA, FQGNSA. The junction had 3 bases not matched to a gene; V was cut back by 6 bases and J by 2 bases. The CDR3 protein is CASRRDRGQETQYF. CDR3 coding DNA: TGTGCCAGCAGAAGGGACAGGGGACAAGAGACCCAGTACTTC.

J is TRBJ2-3 and V is TRBV5-1; TRBD2 matches 8 bases. J was trimmed by 5 bases and V by 4 bases; bases with no gene match: 12. Per germline, CDR1 SGHRS and CDR2 YFSETQ. There are 16 residues in the CDR3. CDR3 protein: CASSQSLSGGQDTQYF. The CDR3 coding sequence is TGCGCCAGCAGCCAATCCCTTTCGGGGGGGCAAGATACGCAGTATTTT.

This chain links TRBV7-5 with TRBJ2-7; TRBD1 was called by the table and not checked on the DNA. TRBV7-5 is a listed pseudogene. This CDR3 has 16 amino acids. The CDR3 reads CARSLRTGGSDYEQYF. CDR3 DNA sequence: TGTGCCAGAAGCCTCCGGACAGGGGGGTCCGATTACGAGCAGTACTTC.

J is TRBJ1-6 and V is TRBV10-3; possibly TRBD1 for D (5 bases). The germline CDR1 and CDR2 sequences are ENHRY and SYGVKD. Between the trimmed V and J ends, which lost 9 bases and 0 bases, there was a span of 6 bases. This CDR3 comprises 13 residues. The CDR3 loop is CAMGRSYNSPLHF. Written as DNA, the CDR3 is TGTGCCATGGGGCGCTCCTATAATTCACCCCTCCACTTT.

V and J are TRBV6-5 and TRBJ1-2, with 7 bases aligning to TRBD1. This CDR3 has 15 residues. Trimming at V came to 4 bases and at J to 1 base, leaving 6 bases not matched to a gene. Looked up from germline, CDR1 is MNHEY and CDR2 is SVGAGI. The CDR3 protein is CASSSGTVNNYGYTF. CDR3 sequence (DNA): TGTGCCAGCAGTTCCGGGACAGTAAATAACTATGGCTACACCTTC.

The V call is TRBV5-1, the J call TRBJ2-3; 10 bases match TRBD1. Germline CDR1 reads SGHRS; CDR2 reads YFSETQ. Trimming cost V 2 bases and J 3 bases; bases outside gene matches: 15. This CDR3 comprises 19 residues. The CDR3 sequence: CASSLQPTGQGSRTDTQYF. The DNA for the CDR3 is TGCGCCAGCAGCTTACAACCCACGGGACAGGGGTCGAGAACAGATACGCAGTATTTT.

This chain uses TRBV6-5 with TRBJ2-7; the match to TRBD1 covers 8 bases. Germline V lookup: CDR1 MNHEY, CDR2 SVGAGI. This CDR3 is 15 amino acids long. Unmatched junction bases numbered 14, after V lost 10 bases and J lost 3 bases. The CDR3 sequence: CATHQPRTGFYEQYF. The CDR3 bases are TGTGCCACTCACCAGCCTAGGACAGGGTTCTACGAGCAGTACTTC.